This TCR beta chain came from a study of neurological immune-mediated disorders. Germline V gene data show CDR1 as MNHEY and CDR2 as SVGAGI. Between the trimmed V and J ends, which lost 6 bases and 3 bases, there was a span of 11 bases. This CDR3 has 13 amino acids. Synthesis of cDNA used 5'RACE (with 10-nucleotide random UMIs). TCRdb independently ran MiXCR on the 5' RACE reads; one entry per CDR3 protein. Altogether 80,000 to 95,000 distinct CDR3 sequences are present, approximately 4% being singletons, with the ten largest covering less than 3%. This clonotype was observed at least ten times. The chain has TRBV6-5 and TRBJ1-2; D possibly corresponds to TRBD1 (5 bases). The clonotype was recovered from a woman in her forties or fifties with multiple sclerosis. The specimen sequenced was PBMCs. CDR3 protein: CASRRDRDYGYTF. The CDR3 DNA reads TGTGCCAGCAGACGGGACCGCGACTATGGCTACACCTTC.